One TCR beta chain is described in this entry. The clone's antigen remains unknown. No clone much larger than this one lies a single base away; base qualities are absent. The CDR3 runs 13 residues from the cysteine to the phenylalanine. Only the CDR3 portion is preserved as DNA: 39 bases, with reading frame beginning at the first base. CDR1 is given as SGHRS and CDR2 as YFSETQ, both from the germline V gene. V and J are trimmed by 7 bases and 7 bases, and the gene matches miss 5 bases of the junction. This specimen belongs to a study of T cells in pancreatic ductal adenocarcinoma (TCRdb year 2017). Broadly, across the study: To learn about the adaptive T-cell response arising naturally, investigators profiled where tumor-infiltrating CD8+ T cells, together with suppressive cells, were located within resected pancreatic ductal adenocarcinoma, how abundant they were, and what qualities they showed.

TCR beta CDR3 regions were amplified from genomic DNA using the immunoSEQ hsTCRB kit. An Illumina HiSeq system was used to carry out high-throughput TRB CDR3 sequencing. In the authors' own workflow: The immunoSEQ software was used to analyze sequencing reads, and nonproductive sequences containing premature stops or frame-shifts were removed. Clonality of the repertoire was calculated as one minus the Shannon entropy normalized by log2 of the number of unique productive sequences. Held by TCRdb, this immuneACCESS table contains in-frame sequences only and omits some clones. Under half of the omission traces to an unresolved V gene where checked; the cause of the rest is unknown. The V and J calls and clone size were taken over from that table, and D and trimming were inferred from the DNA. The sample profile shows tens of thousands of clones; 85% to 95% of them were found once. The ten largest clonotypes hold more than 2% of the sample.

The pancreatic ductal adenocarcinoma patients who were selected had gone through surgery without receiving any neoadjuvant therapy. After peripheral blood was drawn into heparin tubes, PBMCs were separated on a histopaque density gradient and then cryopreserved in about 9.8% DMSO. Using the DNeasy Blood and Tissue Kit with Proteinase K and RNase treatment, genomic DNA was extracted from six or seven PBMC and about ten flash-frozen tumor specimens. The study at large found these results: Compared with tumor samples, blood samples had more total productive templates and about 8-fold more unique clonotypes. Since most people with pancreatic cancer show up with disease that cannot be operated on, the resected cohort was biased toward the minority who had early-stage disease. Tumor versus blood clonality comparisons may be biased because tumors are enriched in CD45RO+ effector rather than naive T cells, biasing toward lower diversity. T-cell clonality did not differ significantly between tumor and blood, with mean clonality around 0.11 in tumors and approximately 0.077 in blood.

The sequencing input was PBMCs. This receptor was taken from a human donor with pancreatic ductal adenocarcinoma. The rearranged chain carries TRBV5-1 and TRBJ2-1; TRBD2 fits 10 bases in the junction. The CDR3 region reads CASSSGSWNEQFF. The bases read TGCGCCAGCTCTAGCGGGAGTTGGAATGAGCAGTTCTTC.